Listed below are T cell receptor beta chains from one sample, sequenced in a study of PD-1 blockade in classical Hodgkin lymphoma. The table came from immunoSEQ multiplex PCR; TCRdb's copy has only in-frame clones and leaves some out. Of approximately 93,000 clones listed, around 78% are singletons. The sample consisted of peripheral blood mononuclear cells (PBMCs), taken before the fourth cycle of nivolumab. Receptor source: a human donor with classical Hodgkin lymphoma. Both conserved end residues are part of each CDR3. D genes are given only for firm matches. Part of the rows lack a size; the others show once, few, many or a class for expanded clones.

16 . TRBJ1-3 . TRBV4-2 CASSRGVFGSGNTIYF TGTGCCAGCAGCCGAGGTGTTTTCGGGAGTGGAAACACCATATATTTT
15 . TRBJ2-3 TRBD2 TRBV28 CASSLAGGFTDTQYF TGTGCCAGCAGCTTAGCGGGGGGGTTCACAGATACGCAGTATTTT
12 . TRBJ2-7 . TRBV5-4 CASSQTSYEQYF TGTGCCAGCAGCCAGACCTCCTACGAGCAGTACTTC
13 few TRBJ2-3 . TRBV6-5 CASSYQDTYTQYF TGTGCCAGCAGTTACCAAGACACATATACGCAGTATTTT
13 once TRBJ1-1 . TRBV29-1 CSVASEWDTEAFF TGCAGCGTTGCATCGGAGTGGGACACTGAAGCTTTCTTT
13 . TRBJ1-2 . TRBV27 CASSSISDRGYTF TGTGCCAGCAGTTCAATTAGCGACCGAGGCTACACCTTC
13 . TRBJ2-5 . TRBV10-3 CAISRAEEETQYF TGTGCCATCAGCCGAGCCGAAGAAGAGACCCAGTACTTC
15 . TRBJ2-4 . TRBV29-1 CSVVGGGGSENIQYF TGCAGCGTTGTTGGCGGTGGAGGGTCTGAAAACATTCAGTACTTC
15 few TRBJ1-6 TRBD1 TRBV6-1 CASSEETGEFSPLHF TGTGCCAGCAGTGAAGAGACAGGGGAGTTCTCACCCCTCCACTTT
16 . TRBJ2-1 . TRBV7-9 CASSFGSGAYENEQFF TGTGCCAGCAGCTTCGGGTCGGGGGCCTATGAGAATGAGCAGTTCTTC
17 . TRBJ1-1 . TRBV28 CASTVLDRTVDIGEAFF TGTGCCAGCACTGTATTAGACCGGACAGTTGACATTGGTGAAGCTTTCTTT
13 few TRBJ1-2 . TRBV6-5 CASSRDSNYGYTF TGTGCCAGCAGTAGGGACTCCAACTATGGCTACACCTTC
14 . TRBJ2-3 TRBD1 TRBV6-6 CASNDRGRVDTQYF TGTGCCAGCAACGACAGGGGGCGGGTAGATACGCAGTATTTT